The T cell receptor (beta chain) described here comes from a study of blood T cell repertoires in COVID-19. Across the study: Acute-phase and convalescent COVID-19 samples originated in the United States, Italy and Spain.

Germline V gene sequence: CDR1 LNHDA, CDR2 SQIVND (reference sequence). Trimming at V came to 0 bases and at J to 3 bases, leaving 4 bases not matched to a gene. The CDR3 consists of 15 residues. Only in-frame clones appear in the TCRdb table, and some are missing; sequencing was by immunoSEQ multiplex PCR. There are about 230,000 clones in the sample; roughly four fifths occur only once, and about 1.7% lies in the top ten. The receptor's source is a man in his sixties who had recovered from COVID-19. This rearrangement joins TRBV19 to TRBJ2-7; TRBD1 matches at 8 bases. The material sequenced was PBMCs or T cells enriched from blood (not recorded which). This CDR3 is CASSIEGTGYYEQYF. The CDR3 region has the DNA TGTGCCAGTAGTATAGAAGGGACAGGTTACTACGAGCAGTACTTC.